These 30 T cell receptor beta chains were all obtained from the same sample, sequenced in a study of shared clonotypes between healthy human individuals. The data were produced by immunoSEQ multiplex PCR, yet TCRdb's version contains in-frame clones alone and is incomplete. The sample includes approximately 2.5 million clones, approximately 94% of them seen just once. Sequencing was carried out using naive CD4+ T cells sorted from blood. The subset denotes: CD45RA+ positively selected. The receptors come from a man aged 18 to 30 in good health.

The chain uses TRBV6-6 and TRBJ1-1, with unresolved D. Germline-derived CDR1 and CDR2 are MNHNY and SVGAGI (reference sequence). This CDR3 is built from 11 residues. With 8 bases removed from V and 1 base from J, the gap between germline ends came to 5 bases. CDR3 region: CASGPNTEAFF. CDR3 in DNA: TGTGCCAGCGGACCGAACACTGAAGCTTTCTTT.

About this clone itself: Within the sample, other DNA sequences also encode this same CDR3. The chain joins TRBV6-1 to TRBJ1-3; D not resolved. The germline gives CDR1 MNHNS, CDR2 SASEGT. This CDR3 is 12 amino acids long. V lost 2 bases to trimming and J lost 4 bases, with 3 bases between them. The CDR3 loop reads CASSELGNTIYF. In nucleotides, the CDR3 is TGTGCCAGCAGTGAATTGGGAAACACCATATATTTT.

V gene TRBV4-3 combines with J gene TRBJ2-1, with D unclear. Trimming stripped 0 bases from V and 0 bases from J, with 9 bases between. Per germline, CDR1 LGHNA and CDR2 YSLEER. This CDR3 has 16 residues. CDR3 in amino acids: CASSQESTNSYNEQFF. The CDR3 nucleotides are TGCGCCAGCAGCCAAGAATCTACCAACTCCTACAATGAGCAGTTCTTC.

The J gene is TRBJ1-2, the V gene TRBV5-8; D not resolved. Germline V lookup: CDR1 SGHTS, CDR2 YDEGEE. CDR3 length: 16 residues. V shed 2 bases and J shed 2 bases, with 16 bases lying between them. The CDR3 loop is CASSLVRGSANYGYTF. The DNA for the CDR3 is TGTGCCAGCAGCTTAGTACGCGGGAGCGCCAACTATGGCTACACCTTC.

The chain couples TRBV5-4 to TRBJ2-1, with TRBD2 matching over 11 bases. V shed 4 bases and J 1 base; nucleotides not matched to a gene: 4. The CDR3 runs 16 residues. Germline CDR1 SGHNT, CDR2 YYREEE (reference sequence). The CDR3 protein is CASSTSGRGSYNEQFF. The DNA for the CDR3 is TGTGCCAGCAGCACTAGCGGGAGAGGGTCCTACAATGAGCAGTTCTTC.

The V call is TRBV27, the J call TRBJ1-6; D is perhaps TRBD1 (6 bases). The V gene lost 4 bases and the J gene lost 7 bases, with 11 bases spanning the gap. Germline CDR1 MNHEY, CDR2 SMNVEV (reference sequence). The CDR3 consists of 14 residues. Here the CDR3 DNA reads TGTGCCAGCAGTTACCGGGACACCAATTCACCCCTCCACTTT. This translates into CASSYRDTNSPLHF.

The chain recombines TRBV11-2 with TRBJ2-7; D is tentatively TRBD1 or TRBD2 (5 bases each). Trimming took 7 bases from V and 3 from J, leaving 16 bases between them. Per the germline V gene, CDR1 is SGHAT and CDR2 is FQNNGV. The length of the CDR3 is 14 residues. The CDR3 loop is CASTVRDGDYEQYF. CDR3 coding DNA: TGTGCCAGCACCGTCCGGGACGGTGACTACGAGCAGTACTTC.

In regard to this clone: Other DNA sequences in the sample encode the same CDR3. The J gene is TRBJ1-5, the V gene TRBV7-8; TRBD1 aligns across 7 bases. Germline V CDR1 and CDR2: SGHVS, FQNEAQ. There are 13 residues in the CDR3. Trimming cost V 5 bases and J 5 bases; bases outside gene matches: 3. The CDR3 spells CASSSDRDQPQHF. Written as DNA, the CDR3 is TGTGCCAGCAGCAGTGACAGGGATCAGCCCCAGCATTTT.

The gene calls are TRBV5-3 and TRBJ1-4, with D unclear. TRBV5-3 is noted as an ORF with a role that remains uncertain. V lost 1 base and J 3 bases, leaving 13 bases between the germline ends. The length of the CDR3 is 16 residues. CDR3 bases: TGTGCCAGAAGCTTGAAGAGGGTGATGTCTAATGAAAAACTGTTTTTT. It codes for CARSLKRVMSNEKLFF.

The genes are TRBV7-6 and TRBJ1-2; D ambiguous. Trimming took 6 bases from V and 7 from J, leaving 27 bases between them. The germline gives CDR1 SGHVS, CDR2 FNYEAQ. The CDR3 is 17 residues long. The CDR3 region has the DNA TGTGCCAGCAGTTTCGGGCCAACGACCTTTATCACCTCTGGCTACACCTTC. As protein: CASSFGPTTFITSGYTF.

CDR3 DNA: TGTGCCTGGAGTAGACTCTCAGGACTAGCGGGGGGACAAGAGACCCAGTACTTC. Translated, it gives CAWSRLSGLAGGQETQYF. The chain is built from TRBV30 and TRBJ2-5; TRBD2 agrees at 14 bases. The germline CDR1 and CDR2 sequences are GTSNPN and SVGIG (reference sequence). The length of the CDR3 is 18 residues. Trimming took 2 bases from V and 2 from J; bases not matched to a gene: 10.

The CDR3 coding sequence is TGTGCCAGCAGCTTCTCCCTCGGTGAAAAACTGTTTTTT. As protein: CASSFSLGEKLFF. The V and J genes are TRBV7-4 and TRBJ1-4, with D uncertain. Germline V CDR1 and CDR2: SGHVT, SQSDAQ. The germline V and J ends were trimmed by 3 bases and 7 bases, with 9 bases remaining between them. The CDR3 has 13 residues.

The rearrangement uses TRBV30 and TRBJ1-2; no clear D. The CDR3 is 12 residues long. Per germline, CDR1 GTSNPN and CDR2 SVGIG (reference sequence). V was clipped by 0 bases and J by 3 bases, with 5 bases between them. CDR3 protein: CAWSVNDYGYTF. CDR3 sequence (DNA): TGTGCCTGGAGTGTCAACGACTATGGCTACACCTTC.

This clone was recorded a few times. This chain uses TRBV5-1 with TRBJ2-3; 11 bases match TRBD2. CDR1 is SGHRS and CDR2 is YFSETQ in the germline V gene. The V segment lost 4 bases and the J segment 2 bases; nucleotides outside the gene matches: 3. The CDR3 runs 15 residues. The CDR3 coding sequence is TGCGCCAGCAGCCCTAGCGGGGGGAACACAGATACGCAGTATTTT. As protein: CASSPSGGNTDTQYF.

V usage is TRBV2 and J usage is TRBJ2-3; 13 bases align to TRBD2. The CDR3 sequence is 16 residues long. Germline assignment: CDR1 SNHLY and CDR2 FYNNEI. J lost 4 bases, V lost 5 bases, and 6 bases had no gene match. In DNA form, the CDR3 reads TGTGCCAGCAGTACTAGCGGGAGGGCCAGTGCAGATACGCAGTATTTT. Protein: CASSTSGRASADTQYF.

The chain is built from TRBV18 and TRBJ1-1; 9 bases fit TRBD1. The germline V gene encodes CDR1 KGHSH and CDR2 LQKENI. The junction had 14 bases not matched to a gene; V was cut back by 3 bases and J by 3 bases. The CDR3 runs to 18 residues. CDR3 nucleotide sequence: TGTGCCAGCTCACCGACTCGCGGACAGGGGACGTTGGACACTGAAGCTTTCTTT. Its translation is CASSPTRGQGTLDTEAFF.

This chain uses TRBV7-8 with TRBJ2-2; TRBD2 matches at 10 bases. The germline gives CDR1 SGHVS, CDR2 FQNEAQ. The CDR3 spans 16 residues. The V and J ends lost 1 base and 6 bases, in that order; junction bases with no gene match: 5. The CDR3 DNA reads TGTGCCAGCAGCTTAGGGCTAGCGGGAGTGGCCGGGGAGCTGTTTTTT. It translates to CASSLGLAGVAGELFF.

The chain couples TRBV2 to TRBJ1-5; D call uncertain. V was cut by 6 bases and J by 3 bases, with 9 bases left in between. There are 13 residues in the CDR3. Germline values: CDR1 SNHLY, CDR2 FYNNEI. CDR3 nucleotides: TGTGCCAGCAGACCAGACACCAATCAGCCCCAGCATTTT. Its protein is CASRPDTNQPQHF. Based on the CDR3 plus reference TRBV2 and TRBJ1-5, the full variable domain is EPEVTQTPSHQVTQMGQEVILRCVPISNHLYFYWYRQILGQKVEFLVSFYNNEISEKSEIFDDQFSVERPDGSNFTLKIRSTKLEDSAMYFCASRPDTNQPQHFGDGTRLSIL.

This clone was counted once. CDR3 sequence: CASSQEFPETQYF. The CDR3 DNA is TGCGCCAGCAGCCAAGAGTTCCCGGAGACCCAGTACTTC. The rearrangement joins TRBV4-1 to TRBJ2-5; D not resolved. The germline gives CDR1 MGHRA, CDR2 YSYEKL. This CDR3 is 13 amino acids long. Trimming shortened V by 0 bases and J by 5 bases, and 7 bases separated the two germline ends.

The chain couples TRBV19 to TRBJ1-1; D ambiguous. The CDR3 runs to 13 residues. Trimming stripped 11 bases from V and 1 base from J, with 14 bases between. In germline, CDR1 is LNHDA, CDR2 SQIVND (reference sequence). This CDR3 reads CASMQQQNTEAFF. The CDR3, as DNA: TGTGCCTCCATGCAACAGCAGAACACTGAAGCTTTCTTT.

V is TRBV6-5 and J is TRBJ1-2; D ambiguous. CDR1 is MNHEY and CDR2 is SVGAGI in the germline V gene. Trimming removed 2 bases from V and 3 bases from J, with 10 bases in between. CDR3 size: 14 residues. The CDR3 DNA reads TGTGCCAGCAGTTACCTGCAGGCCTACTATGGCTACACCTTC. It encodes CASSYLQAYYGYTF.

The sample holds one count of this clone. CDR3 DNA: TGTGCCAGCTCACAACTGAGACAGGGAAGTGAGGGTCAGCCCCAGCATTTT. Its translation: CASSQLRQGSEGQPQHF. The rearrangement joins TRBV18 to TRBJ1-5; 7 nucleotides line up with TRBD1. From germline, CDR1 is KGHSH and CDR2 LQKENI. The junction had 15 bases not matched to a gene; V was cut back by 4 bases and J by 6 bases. This CDR3 has 17 residues. Using reference TRBV18 and TRBJ1-5 for the parts outside the CDR3, the full variable domain is NAGVMQNPRHLVRRRGQEARLRCSPMKGHSHVYWYRQLPEEGLKFMVYLQKENIIDESGMPKERFSAEFPKEGPSILRIQQVVRGDSAAYFCASSQLRQGSEGQPQHFGDGTRLSIL.

This clone was found once. The chain is built from TRBV6-1 and TRBJ2-1; 7 nucleotides line up with TRBD1. V lost 1 base, J lost 3 bases, and 3 bases stayed unmatched. The germline V gene has CDR1 MNHNS and CDR2 SASEGT. CDR3 size: 15 residues. This CDR3 is CASSEGPGGYNEQFF. The CDR3 DNA is TGTGCCAGCAGTGAAGGTCCAGGGGGCTACAATGAGCAGTTCTTC.

The V gene is TRBV15, the J gene TRBJ2-7; D is uncertain. Between the trimmed V and J ends, which lost 7 bases and 7 bases, there was a span of 5 bases. Germline CDR1 and CDR2: LNHNV and YYDKDF (reference sequence). This CDR3 has 9 residues. The CDR3 sequence is CATNGEQYF. CDR3 coding DNA: TGTGCCACCAACGGTGAGCAGTACTTC. Variable domain in full (rest from reference TRBV15 and TRBJ2-7): DAMVIQNPRYQVTQFGKPVTLSCSQTLNHNVMYWYQQKSSQAPKLLFHYYDKDFNNEADTPDNFQSRRPNTSFCFLDIRSPGLGDTAMYLCATNGEQYFGPGTRLTVT.

This chain joins TRBV19 and TRBJ2-2; a weak D match, TRBD2 (7 bases). CDR1 and CDR2 from the germline V gene are LNHDA and SQIVND (reference sequence). The ends were cut back, 6 bases at V and 4 bases at J, with 12 bases in the middle. There are 14 residues in the CDR3. The CDR3 DNA reads TGTGCCAGTAGGCGGGGGCCTACCACCGGGGAGCTGTTTTTT. Translation: CASRRGPTTGELFF.

J is TRBJ2-7 and V is TRBV29-1, with 8 bases matching TRBD2. The CDR3 has 14 residues. Germline assignment: CDR1 SQVTM and CDR2 ANQGSEA. V trimming: 5 bases; J trimming: 0 bases; junction bases outside the gene matches: 6. The DNA of the CDR3 is TGCAGCGTTACTCTAGCGGGTAGCTCCTACGAGCAGTACTTC. Its translation: CSVTLAGSSYEQYF.

With respect to this clone: Other DNA variants within this sample encode the same CDR3. The genes are TRBV7-9 and TRBJ2-7; 8 bases are shared with TRBD1. The germline gives CDR1 SEHNR, CDR2 FQNEAQ (reference sequence). Losses at the gene ends were 1 base for V and 2 bases for J; bases not matched to a gene: 1. The CDR3 runs 14 residues. The CDR3 DNA is TGTGCCAGCAGCTTAGGGACAGGGACCTACGAGCAGTACTTC. Its protein is CASSLGTGTYEQYF.

The chain links TRBV10-2 to TRBJ2-5, with 12 bases matching TRBD2. J gave up 6 bases and V 2 bases, and 4 bases lay outside the gene matches. The CDR3 extends over 15 amino acids. Germline CDR1 reads WSHSY; CDR2 reads SAAADI. The CDR3 nucleotides read TGCGCCAGCAGTGAGACTAGCGGGGGGCAAAAGACCCAGTACTTC. Protein sequence: CASSETSGGQKTQYF.

The genes are TRBV6-1 and TRBJ2-7; the match to TRBD2 covers 11 bases. CDR1 and CDR2 from the germline V gene are MNHNS and SASEGT. This CDR3 comprises 15 residues. After removal of 5 bases from V and 3 bases from J, the junction contained 6 bases not matched to a gene. In DNA, the CDR3 is TGTGCCAGCAGTCAGACAGGGACTAGCGGCTACGAGCAGTACTTC. Translating gives CASSQTGTSGYEQYF.

The V call is TRBV6-1, the J call TRBJ2-7; TRBD1 matches at 7 bases. The CDR3 contains 15 residues. With 3 bases clipped from V and 0 bases from J, the junction kept 5 bases outside the gene matches. The germline V gene encodes CDR1 MNHNS and CDR2 SASEGT. The CDR3 is CASSDGTASSYEQYF. The DNA for the CDR3 is TGTGCCAGCAGTGACGGGACAGCTTCCTCCTACGAGCAGTACTTC.